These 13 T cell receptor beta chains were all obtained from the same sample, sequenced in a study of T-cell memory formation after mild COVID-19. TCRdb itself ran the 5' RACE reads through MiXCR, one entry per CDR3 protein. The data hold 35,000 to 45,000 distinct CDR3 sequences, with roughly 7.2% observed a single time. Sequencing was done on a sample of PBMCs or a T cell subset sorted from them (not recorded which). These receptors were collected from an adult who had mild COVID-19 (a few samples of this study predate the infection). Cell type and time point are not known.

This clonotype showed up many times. CDR3 sequence: CAWSSRQGGYTF. CDR3 nucleotides: TGTGCCTGGAGCAGCCGACAGGGTGGCTACACCTTC. The V and J genes are TRBV30 and TRBJ1-2; 7 positions agree with TRBD1. The CDR3 loop spans 12 amino acids. J gave up 7 bases and V 3 bases, and 5 bases lay outside the gene matches. Germline V lookup: CDR1 GTSNPN, CDR2 SVGIG (reference sequence).

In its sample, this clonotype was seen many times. CDR3 loop: CASSRRTSGYNEQFF. CDR3 in DNA: TGCGCCAGCAGCCGAAGGACTAGCGGATACAATGAGCAGTTCTTC. This chain uses TRBV5-1 with TRBJ2-1; 10 positions agree with TRBD2. The CDR3 covers 15 residues. V was clipped by 4 bases and J by 4 bases; unmatched bases: 5. The V gene's germline CDR1 is SGHRS and CDR2 YFSETQ.

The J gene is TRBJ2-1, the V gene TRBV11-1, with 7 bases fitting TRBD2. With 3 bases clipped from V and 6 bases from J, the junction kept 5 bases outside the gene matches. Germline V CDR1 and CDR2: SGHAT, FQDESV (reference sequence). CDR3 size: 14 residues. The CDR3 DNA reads TGTGCCAGCAGCTTTCCAGCGGGGTTCAATGAGCAGTTCTTC. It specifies CASSFPAGFNEQFF.

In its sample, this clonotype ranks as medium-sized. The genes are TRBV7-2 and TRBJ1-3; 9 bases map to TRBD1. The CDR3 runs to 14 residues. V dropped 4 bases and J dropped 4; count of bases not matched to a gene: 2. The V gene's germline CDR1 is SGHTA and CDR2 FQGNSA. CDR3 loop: CASSSGTGGNTIYF. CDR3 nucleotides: TGTGCCAGCAGCTCCGGGACAGGGGGAAACACCATATATTTT.

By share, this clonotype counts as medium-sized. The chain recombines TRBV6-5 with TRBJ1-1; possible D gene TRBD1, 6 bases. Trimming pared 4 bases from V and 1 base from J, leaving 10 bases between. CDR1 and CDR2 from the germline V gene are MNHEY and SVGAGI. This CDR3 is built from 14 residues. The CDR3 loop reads CASSSQTGNTEAFF. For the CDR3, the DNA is TGTGCCAGCAGTTCCCAGACAGGGAACACTGAAGCTTTCTTT.

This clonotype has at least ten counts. Written as DNA, the CDR3 is TGTGCCAGCAGCCCGACAGGGTCCGAGCAGTACTTC. Protein: CASSPTGSEQYF. This chain connects TRBV7-2 to TRBJ2-7; TRBD1 aligns across 7 bases. The germline CDR1 and CDR2 sequences are SGHTA and FQGNSA. Trimming cost V 5 bases and J 6 bases; bases outside gene matches: 4. This CDR3 spans 12 amino acids.

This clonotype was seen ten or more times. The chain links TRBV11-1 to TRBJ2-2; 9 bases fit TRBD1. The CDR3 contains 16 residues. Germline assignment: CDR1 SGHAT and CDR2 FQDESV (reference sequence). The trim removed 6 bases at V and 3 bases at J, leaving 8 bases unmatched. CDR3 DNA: TGTGCCAGCAGGCCAGCCCGGGACAGGGACACCGGGGAGCTGTTTTTT. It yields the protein CASRPARDRDTGELFF.

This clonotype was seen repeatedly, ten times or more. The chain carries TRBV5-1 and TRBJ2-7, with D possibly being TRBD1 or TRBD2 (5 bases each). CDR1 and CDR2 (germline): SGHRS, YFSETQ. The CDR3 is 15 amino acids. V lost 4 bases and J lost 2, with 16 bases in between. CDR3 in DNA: TGCGCCAGCAGCGTTTCCGGGACGGAGACCTACGAGCAGTACTTC. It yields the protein CASSVSGTETYEQYF.

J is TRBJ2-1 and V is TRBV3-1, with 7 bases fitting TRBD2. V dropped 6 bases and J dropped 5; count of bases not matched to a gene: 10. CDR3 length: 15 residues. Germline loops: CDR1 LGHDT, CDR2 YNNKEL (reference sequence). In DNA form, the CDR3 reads TGTGCCAGCAGGAGAAGCGGGGAAGCCAACAATGAGCAGTTCTTC. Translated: CASRRSGEANNEQFF.

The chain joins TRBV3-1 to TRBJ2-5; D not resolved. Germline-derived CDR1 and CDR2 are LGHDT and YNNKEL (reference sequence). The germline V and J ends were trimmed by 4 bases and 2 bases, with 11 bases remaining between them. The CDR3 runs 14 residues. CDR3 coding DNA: TGTGCCAGCAGCCGCTCCTGGACGCAAGAGACCCAGTACTTC. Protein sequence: CASSRSWTQETQYF.

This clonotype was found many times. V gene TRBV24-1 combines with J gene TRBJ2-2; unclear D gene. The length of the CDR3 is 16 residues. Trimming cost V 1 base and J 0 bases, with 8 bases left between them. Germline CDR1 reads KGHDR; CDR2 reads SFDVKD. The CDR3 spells CATSDFVASNTGELFF. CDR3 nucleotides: TGTGCCACCAGTGATTTCGTTGCTTCGAACACCGGGGAGCTGTTTTTT.

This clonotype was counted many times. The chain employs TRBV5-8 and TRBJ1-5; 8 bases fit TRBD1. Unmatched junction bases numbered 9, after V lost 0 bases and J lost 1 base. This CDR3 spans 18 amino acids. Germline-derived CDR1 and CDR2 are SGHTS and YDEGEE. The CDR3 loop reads CASSLGTGGRRSNQPQHF. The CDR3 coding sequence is TGTGCCAGCAGCTTGGGAACAGGGGGTCGGAGGAGCAATCAGCCCCAGCATTTT.

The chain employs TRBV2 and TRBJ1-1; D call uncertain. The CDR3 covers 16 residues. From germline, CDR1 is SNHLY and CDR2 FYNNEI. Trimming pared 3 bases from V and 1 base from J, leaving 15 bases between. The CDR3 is CASSERGFGSNTEAFF. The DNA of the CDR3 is TGTGCCAGCAGTGAGAGAGGGTTCGGATCGAACACTGAAGCTTTCTTT. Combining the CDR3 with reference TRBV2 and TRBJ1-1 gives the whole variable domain EPEVTQTPSHQVTQMGQEVILRCVPISNHLYFYWYRQILGQKVEFLVSFYNNEISEKSEIFDDQFSVERPDGSNFTLKIRSTKLEDSAMYFCASSERGFGSNTEAFFGQGTRLTVV.